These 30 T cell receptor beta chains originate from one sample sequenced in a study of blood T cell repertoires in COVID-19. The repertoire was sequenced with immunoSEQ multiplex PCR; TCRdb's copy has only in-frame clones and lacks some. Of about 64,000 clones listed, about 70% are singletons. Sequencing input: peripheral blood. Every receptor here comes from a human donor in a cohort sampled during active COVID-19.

The CDR3 sequence: CASSEASGYEQYF. The CDR3 DNA sequence: TGTGCCAGCAGCGAGGCTAGTGGCTACGAGCAGTACTTC. This sequence joins TRBV9 and TRBJ2-7; no clear D. The V end was cut by 3 bases, the J end by 3 bases, with 10 bases between. Germline CDR1 is SGDLS and CDR2 is YYNGEE. The length of the CDR3 is 13 residues.

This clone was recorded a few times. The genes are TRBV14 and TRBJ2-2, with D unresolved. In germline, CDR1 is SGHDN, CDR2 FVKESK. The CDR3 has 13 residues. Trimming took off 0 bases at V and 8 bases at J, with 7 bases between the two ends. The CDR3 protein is CASSQDLAGELFF. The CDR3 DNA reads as TGTGCCAGCAGCCAAGATTTGGCTGGGGAGCTGTTTTTT.

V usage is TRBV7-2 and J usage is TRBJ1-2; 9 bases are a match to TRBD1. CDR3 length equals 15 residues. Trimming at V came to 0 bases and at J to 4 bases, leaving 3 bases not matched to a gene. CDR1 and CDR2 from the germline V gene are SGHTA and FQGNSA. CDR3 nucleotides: TGTGCCAGCAGCTTAGCACGGGACAGGGTCTATGGCTACACCTTC. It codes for CASSLARDRVYGYTF.

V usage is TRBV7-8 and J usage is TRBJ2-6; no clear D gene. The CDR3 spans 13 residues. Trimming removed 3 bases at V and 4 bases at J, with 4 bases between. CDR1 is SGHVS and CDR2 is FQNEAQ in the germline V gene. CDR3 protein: CASSFSGANVLTF. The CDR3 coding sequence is TGTGCCAGCAGCTTCTCGGGGGCCAACGTCCTGACTTTC.

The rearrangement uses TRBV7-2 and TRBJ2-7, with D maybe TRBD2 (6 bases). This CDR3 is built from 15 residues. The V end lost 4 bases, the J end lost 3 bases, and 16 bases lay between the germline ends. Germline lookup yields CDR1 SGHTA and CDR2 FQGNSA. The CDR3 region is CASSSVGGTLYEQYF. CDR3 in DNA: TGTGCCAGCAGCTCGGTCGGAGGGACCCTCTACGAGCAGTACTTC.

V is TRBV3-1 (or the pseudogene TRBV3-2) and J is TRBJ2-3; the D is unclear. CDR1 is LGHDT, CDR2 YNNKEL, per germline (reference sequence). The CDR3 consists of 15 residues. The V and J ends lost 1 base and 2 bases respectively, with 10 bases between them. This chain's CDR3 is CASSQGLLLTDTQYF. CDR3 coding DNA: TGTGCCAGCAGCCAAGGACTGCTACTCACAGATACGCAGTATTTT.

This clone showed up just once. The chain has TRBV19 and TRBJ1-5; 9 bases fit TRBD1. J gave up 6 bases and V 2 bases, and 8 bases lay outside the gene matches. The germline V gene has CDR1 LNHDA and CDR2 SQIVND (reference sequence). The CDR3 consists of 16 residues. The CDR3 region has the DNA TGTGCCAGTAGTATAAGCCACAGGGGGCAAGGTCAGCCCCAGCATTTT. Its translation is CASSISHRGQGQPQHF.

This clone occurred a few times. DNA for the CDR3: TGTGCCAGCAGCCAGGGACAGGTTCAAGATACGCAGTATTTT. Amino acid sequence: CASSQGQVQDTQYF. The chain joins TRBV5-5 to TRBJ2-3, with 8 positions matching TRBD1. CDR1 is SGHKS, CDR2 YYEKEE, per germline (reference sequence). The CDR3 has 14 amino acids. The ends lost 4 bases at V and 5 bases at J; junction bases unmatched: 6.

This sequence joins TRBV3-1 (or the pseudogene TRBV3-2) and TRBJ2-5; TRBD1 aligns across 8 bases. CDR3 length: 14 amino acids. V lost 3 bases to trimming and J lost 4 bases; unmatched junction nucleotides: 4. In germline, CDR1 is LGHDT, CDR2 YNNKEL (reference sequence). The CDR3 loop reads CASSHTGQGETQYF. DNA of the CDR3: TGTGCCAGCAGCCACACAGGACAGGGAGAGACCCAGTACTTC.

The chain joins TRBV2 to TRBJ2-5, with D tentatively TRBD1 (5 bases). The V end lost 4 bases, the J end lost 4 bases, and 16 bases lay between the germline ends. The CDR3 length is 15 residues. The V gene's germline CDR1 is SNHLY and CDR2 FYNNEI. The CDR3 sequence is CASSGFRAQGETQYF. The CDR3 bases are TGTGCCAGCAGTGGTTTCAGGGCGCAAGGAGAGACCCAGTACTTC.

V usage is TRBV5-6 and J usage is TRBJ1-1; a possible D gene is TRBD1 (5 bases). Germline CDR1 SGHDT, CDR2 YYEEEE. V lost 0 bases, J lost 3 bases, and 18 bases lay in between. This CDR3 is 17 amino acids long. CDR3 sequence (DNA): TGTGCCAGCAGCTTGGCCAGGGCCCGCCCCGGTGACACTGAAGCTTTCTTT. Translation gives CASSLARARPGDTEAFF.

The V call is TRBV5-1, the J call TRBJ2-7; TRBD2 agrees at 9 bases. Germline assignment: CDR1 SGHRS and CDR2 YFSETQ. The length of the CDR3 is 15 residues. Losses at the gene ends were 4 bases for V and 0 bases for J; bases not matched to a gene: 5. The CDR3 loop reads CASSQLTSGSYEQYF. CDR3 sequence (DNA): TGCGCCAGCAGCCAGCTGACTAGCGGCTCCTACGAGCAGTACTTC.

The chain's CDR3 is CASSHFWGTGGFDITLNQPQHF. The DNA for the CDR3 is TGTGCCAGCAGCCATTTCTGGGGCACAGGGGGCTTCGATATAACCCTCAATCAGCCCCAGCATTTT. This chain connects TRBV21-1 to TRBJ1-5; the D segment call TRBD1 is taken from the table without a DNA check. TRBV21-1 is described as a pseudogene. The CDR3 has 22 residues.

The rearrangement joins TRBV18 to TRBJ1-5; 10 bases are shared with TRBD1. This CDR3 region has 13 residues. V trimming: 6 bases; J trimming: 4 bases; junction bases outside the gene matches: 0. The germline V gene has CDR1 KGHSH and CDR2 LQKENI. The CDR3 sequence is CASSGQGNQPQHF. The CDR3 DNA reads TGTGCCAGCTCGGGACAGGGGAATCAGCCCCAGCATTTT.

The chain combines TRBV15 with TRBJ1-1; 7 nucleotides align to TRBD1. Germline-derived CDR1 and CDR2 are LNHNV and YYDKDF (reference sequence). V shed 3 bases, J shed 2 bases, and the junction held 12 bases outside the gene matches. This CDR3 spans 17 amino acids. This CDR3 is CATSRMTGQQVNTEAFF. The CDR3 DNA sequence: TGTGCCACCAGCAGGATGACGGGACAGCAAGTAAACACTGAAGCTTTCTTT.

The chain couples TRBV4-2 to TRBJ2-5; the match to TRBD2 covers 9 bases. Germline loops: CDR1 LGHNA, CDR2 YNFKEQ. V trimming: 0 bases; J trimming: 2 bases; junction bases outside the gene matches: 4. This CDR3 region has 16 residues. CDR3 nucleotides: TGTGCCAGCAGCCAAGAGAGGAGCGGGGGGCAAGAGACCCAGTACTTC. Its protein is CASSQERSGGQETQYF.

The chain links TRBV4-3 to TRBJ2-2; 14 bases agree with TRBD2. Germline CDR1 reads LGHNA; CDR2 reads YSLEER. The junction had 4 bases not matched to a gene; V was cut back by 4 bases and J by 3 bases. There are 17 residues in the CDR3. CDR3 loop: CASSPGGLAGDTGELFF. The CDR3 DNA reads TGCGCCAGCAGCCCCGGGGGACTAGCGGGGGACACCGGGGAGCTGTTTTTT.

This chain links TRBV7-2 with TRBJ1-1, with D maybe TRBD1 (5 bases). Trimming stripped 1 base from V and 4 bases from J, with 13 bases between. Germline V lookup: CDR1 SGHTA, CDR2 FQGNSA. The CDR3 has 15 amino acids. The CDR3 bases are TGTGCCAGCAGCTTAGGGCCTCAGGGCGGCACTGAAGCTTTCTTT. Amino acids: CASSLGPQGGTEAFF.

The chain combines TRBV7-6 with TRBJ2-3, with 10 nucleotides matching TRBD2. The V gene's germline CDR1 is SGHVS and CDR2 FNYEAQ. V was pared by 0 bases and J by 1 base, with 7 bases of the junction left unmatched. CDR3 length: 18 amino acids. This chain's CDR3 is CASSLAISGGIGTDTQYF. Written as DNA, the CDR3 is TGTGCCAGCAGCTTAGCTATTAGCGGGGGGATAGGCACAGATACGCAGTATTTT.

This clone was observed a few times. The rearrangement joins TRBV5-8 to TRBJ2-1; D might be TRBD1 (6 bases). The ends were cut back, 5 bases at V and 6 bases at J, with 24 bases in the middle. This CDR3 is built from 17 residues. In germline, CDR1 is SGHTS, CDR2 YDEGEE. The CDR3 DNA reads TGTGCCAGCAGTCCCACTCCAGGCAGGGGAAGTTTCAATGAGCAGTTCTTC. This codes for CASSPTPGRGSFNEQFF.

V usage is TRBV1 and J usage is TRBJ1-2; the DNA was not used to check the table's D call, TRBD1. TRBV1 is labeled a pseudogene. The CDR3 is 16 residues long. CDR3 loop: CTSTPEEDRGNYGYTF. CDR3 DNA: TGCACCAGCACCCCAGAGGAGGACAGAGGAAACTATGGCTACACCTTC.

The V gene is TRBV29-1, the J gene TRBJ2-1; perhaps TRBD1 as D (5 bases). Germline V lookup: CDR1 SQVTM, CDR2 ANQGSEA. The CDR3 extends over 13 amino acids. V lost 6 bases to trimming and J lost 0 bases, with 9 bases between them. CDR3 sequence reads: CSVRGGSYNEQFF. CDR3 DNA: TGCAGCGTAAGGGGCGGCTCCTACAATGAGCAGTTCTTC.

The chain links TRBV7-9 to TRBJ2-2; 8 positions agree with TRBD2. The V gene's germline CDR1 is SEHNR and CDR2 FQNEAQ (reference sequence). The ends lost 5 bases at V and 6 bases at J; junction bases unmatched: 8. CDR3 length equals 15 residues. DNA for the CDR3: TGTGCCAGCAGCCCGTCGGCGGGGGGCCCCGGGGAGCTGTTTTTT. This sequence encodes CASSPSAGGPGELFF. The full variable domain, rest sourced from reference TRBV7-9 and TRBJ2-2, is DTGVSQNPRHKITKRGQNVTFRCDPISEHNRLYWYRQTLGQGPEFLTYFQNEAQLEKSRLLSDRFSAERPKGSFSTLEIQRTEQGDSAMYLCASSPSAGGPGELFFGEGSRLTVL.

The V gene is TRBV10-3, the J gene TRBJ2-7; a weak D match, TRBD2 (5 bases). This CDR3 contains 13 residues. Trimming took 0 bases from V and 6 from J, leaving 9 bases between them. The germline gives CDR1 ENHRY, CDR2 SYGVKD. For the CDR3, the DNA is TGTGCCATCAGTGAGTCGGCTAGCCGCGAGCAGTACTTC. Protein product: CAISESASREQYF.

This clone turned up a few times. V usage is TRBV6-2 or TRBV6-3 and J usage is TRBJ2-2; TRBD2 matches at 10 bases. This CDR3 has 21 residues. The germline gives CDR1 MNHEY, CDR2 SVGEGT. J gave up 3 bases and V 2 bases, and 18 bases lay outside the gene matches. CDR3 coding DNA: TGTGCCAGCAGTTACGTGAGCCCTCAGCGGGGGGGGATCATCGACACCGGGGAGCTGTTTTTT. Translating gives CASSYVSPQRGGIIDTGELFF.

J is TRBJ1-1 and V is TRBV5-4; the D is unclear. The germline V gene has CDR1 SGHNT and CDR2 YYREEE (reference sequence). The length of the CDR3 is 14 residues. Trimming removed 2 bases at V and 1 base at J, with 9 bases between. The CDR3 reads CASSFSPGNTEAFF. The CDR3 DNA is TGTGCCAGCAGCTTTTCTCCGGGGAACACTGAAGCTTTCTTT.

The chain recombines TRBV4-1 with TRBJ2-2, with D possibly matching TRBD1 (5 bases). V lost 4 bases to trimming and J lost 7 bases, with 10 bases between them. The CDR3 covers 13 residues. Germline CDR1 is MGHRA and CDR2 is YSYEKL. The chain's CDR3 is CASSPQGIGELFF. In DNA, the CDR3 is TGCGCCAGCAGCCCTCAGGGTATCGGGGAGCTGTTTTTT.

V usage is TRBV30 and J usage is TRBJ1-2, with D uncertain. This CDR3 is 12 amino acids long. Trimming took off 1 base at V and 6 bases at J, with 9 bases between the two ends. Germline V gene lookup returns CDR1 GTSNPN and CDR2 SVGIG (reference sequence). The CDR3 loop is CAWSAPVHGYTF. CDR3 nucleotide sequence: TGTGCCTGGAGTGCCCCGGTACATGGCTACACCTTC.

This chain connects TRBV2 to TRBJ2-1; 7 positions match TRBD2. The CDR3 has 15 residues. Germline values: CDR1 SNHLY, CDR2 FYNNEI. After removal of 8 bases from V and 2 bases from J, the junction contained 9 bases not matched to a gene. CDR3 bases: TGTGCCAGCTGTGCGGGCGGGGGACCCTACAATGAGCAGTTCTTC. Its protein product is CASCAGGGPYNEQFF.

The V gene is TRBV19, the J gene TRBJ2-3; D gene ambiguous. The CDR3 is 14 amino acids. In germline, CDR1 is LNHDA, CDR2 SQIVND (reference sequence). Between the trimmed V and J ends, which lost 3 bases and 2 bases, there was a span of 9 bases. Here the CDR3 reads CASSITSSTDTQYF. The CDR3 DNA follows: TGTGCCAGTAGTATCACAAGTTCCACAGATACGCAGTATTTT.